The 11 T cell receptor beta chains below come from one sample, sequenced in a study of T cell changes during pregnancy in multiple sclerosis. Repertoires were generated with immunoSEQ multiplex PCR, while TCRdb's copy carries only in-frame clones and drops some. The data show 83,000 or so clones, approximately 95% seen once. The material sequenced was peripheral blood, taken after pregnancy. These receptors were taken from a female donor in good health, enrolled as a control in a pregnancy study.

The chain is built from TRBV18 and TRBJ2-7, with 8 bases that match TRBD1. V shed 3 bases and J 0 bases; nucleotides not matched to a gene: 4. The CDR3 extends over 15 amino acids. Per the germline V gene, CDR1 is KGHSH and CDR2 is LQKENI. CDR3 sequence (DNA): TGTGCCAGCTCACCGCGGGACAGGACCTCCTACGAGCAGTACTTC. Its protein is CASSPRDRTSYEQYF.

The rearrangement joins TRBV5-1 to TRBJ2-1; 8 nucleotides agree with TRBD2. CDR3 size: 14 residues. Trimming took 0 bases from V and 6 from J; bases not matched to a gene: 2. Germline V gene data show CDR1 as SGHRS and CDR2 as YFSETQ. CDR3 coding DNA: TGCGCCAGCAGCTTGGCGGGAGGGTTCAATGAGCAGTTCTTC. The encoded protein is CASSLAGGFNEQFF.

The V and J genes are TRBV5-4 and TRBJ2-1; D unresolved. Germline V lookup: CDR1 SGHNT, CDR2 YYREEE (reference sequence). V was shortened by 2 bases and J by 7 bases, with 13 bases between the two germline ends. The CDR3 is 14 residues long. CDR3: CASSFPGYQNEQFF. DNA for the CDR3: TGTGCCAGCAGCTTCCCGGGTTATCAAAATGAGCAGTTCTTC.

The CDR3 sequence is CASSSGSSYNEQFF. DNA of the CDR3: TGTGCCTCGAGTAGCGGGTCCTCCTACAATGAGCAGTTCTTC. This chain connects TRBV19 to TRBJ2-1, with TRBD2 identical over 7 bases. Losses at the gene ends were 11 bases for V and 0 bases for J; bases not matched to a gene: 7. The CDR3 has 14 amino acids. Looked up from germline, CDR1 is LNHDA and CDR2 is SQIVND (reference sequence).

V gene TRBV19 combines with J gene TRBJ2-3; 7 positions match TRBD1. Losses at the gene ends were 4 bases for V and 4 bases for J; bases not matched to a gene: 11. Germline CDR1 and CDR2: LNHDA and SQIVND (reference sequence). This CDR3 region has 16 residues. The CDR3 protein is CASSTTGFGWADTQYF. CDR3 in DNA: TGTGCCAGTAGTACGACAGGGTTTGGGTGGGCAGATACGCAGTATTTT.

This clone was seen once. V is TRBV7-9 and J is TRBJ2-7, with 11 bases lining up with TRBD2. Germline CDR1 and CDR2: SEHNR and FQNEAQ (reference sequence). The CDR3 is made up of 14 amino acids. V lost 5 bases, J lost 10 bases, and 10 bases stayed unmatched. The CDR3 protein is CASSIELAGGNQYF. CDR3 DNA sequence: TGTGCCAGCAGCATCGAGCTAGCGGGAGGAAATCAGTACTTC.

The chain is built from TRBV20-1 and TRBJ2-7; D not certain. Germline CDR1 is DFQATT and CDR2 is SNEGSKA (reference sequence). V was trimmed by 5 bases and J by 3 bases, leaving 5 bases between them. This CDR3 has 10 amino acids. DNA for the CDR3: TGCAGTGCTGTTAACTACGAGCAGTACTTC. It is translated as CSAVNYEQYF.

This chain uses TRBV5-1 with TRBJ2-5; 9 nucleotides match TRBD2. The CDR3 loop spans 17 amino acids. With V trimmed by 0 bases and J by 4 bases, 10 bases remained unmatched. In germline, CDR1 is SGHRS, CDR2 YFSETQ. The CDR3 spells CASSLGDGGRASETQYF. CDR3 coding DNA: TGCGCCAGCAGCTTGGGGGACGGCGGGAGGGCCTCAGAGACCCAGTACTTC.

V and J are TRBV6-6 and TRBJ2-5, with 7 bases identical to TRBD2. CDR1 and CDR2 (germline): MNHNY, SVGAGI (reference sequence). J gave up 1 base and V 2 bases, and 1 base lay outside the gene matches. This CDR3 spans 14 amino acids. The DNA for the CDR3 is TGTGCCAGCAGTTACCGGGGGGTCCAAGAGACCCAGTACTTC. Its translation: CASSYRGVQETQYF.

The CDR3 sequence is CASSLAAQGGELFF. CDR3 nucleotide sequence: TGTGCCAGCAGCTTGGCTGCCCAGGGCGGGGAGCTGTTTTTT. This rearrangement joins TRBV5-4 to TRBJ2-2; a possible D gene is TRBD1 (5 bases). In germline, CDR1 is SGHNT, CDR2 YYREEE (reference sequence). Between the trimmed V and J ends, which lost 0 bases and 7 bases, there was a span of 10 bases. This CDR3 region has 14 residues. Looking up the rest from reference TRBV5-4 and TRBJ2-2 gives the full variable domain: ETGVTQSPTHLIKTRGQQVTLRCSSQSGHNTVSWYQQALGQGPQFIFQYYREEENGRGNFPPRFSGLQFPNYSSELNVNALELDDSALYLCASSLAAQGGELFFGEGSRLTVL.

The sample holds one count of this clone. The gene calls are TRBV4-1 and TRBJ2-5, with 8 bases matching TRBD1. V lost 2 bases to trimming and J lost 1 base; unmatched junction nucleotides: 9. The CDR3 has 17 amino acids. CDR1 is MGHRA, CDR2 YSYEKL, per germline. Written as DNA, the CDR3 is TGCGCCAGCAGCCAAAGACAGGGGAAGGGGGCCCAAGAGACCCAGTACTTC. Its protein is CASSQRQGKGAQETQYF.